The 26 T cell receptor beta chains presented below share a single source sample, sequenced in a study of Tregs in tolerant kidney transplant recipients. The nonmyeloablative bone marrow transplants came from related graft donors, with transient mixed chimerism. The assay was immunoSEQ multiplex PCR, and TCRdb's table has in-frame clones only and misses some. This table has 95,000 or so clones, 90% to 95% appearing once. The material sequenced was CD4+ T cells from blood (PBMCs), taken 12 months after the transplant. The source is a human patient who received a combined kidney and bone marrow transplant. Some T cells may be supplied by the graft donor.

This chain links TRBV5-5 with TRBJ2-3; D uncertain. CDR3 length: 14 amino acids. The germline CDR1 and CDR2 sequences are SGHKS and YYEKEE (reference sequence). V was clipped by 2 bases and J by 4 bases, with 11 bases between them. CDR3 loop: CASSFQAGADTQYF. CDR3 bases: TGTGCCAGCAGCTTCCAGGCTGGCGCAGATACGCAGTATTTT. Complete variable domain (other parts from reference TRBV5-5 and TRBJ2-3): DAGVTQSPTHLIKTRGQQVTLRCSPISGHKSVSWYQQVLGQGPQFIFQYYEKEERGRGNFPDRFSARQFPNYSSELNVNALLLGDSALYLCASSFQAGADTQYFGPGTRLTVL.

This chain connects TRBV7-3 to TRBJ2-2, with 7 bases matching TRBD2. V dropped 4 bases and J dropped 4; count of bases not matched to a gene: 9. Germline assignment: CDR1 SGHTA and CDR2 FQGTGA. This CDR3 region has 16 residues. This CDR3 is CASSSLRGGGTGELFF. CDR3 DNA sequence: TGTGCCAGCAGCTCACTCCGTGGGGGGGGCACCGGGGAGCTGTTTTTT.

J is TRBJ2-3 and V is TRBV19; 8 bases are shared with TRBD2. The CDR3 loop spans 15 amino acids. CDR1 is LNHDA, CDR2 SQIVND, per germline (reference sequence). V shed 4 bases, J shed 0 bases, and the junction held 3 bases outside the gene matches. The CDR3 loop reads CASSSGGTSTDTQYF. The CDR3 nucleotides are TGTGCCAGTAGTAGCGGGGGGACTAGCACAGATACGCAGTATTTT.

The rearrangement joins TRBV5-4 to TRBJ2-1; no firm D call. The CDR3 loop spans 15 amino acids. V was cut by 4 bases and J by 0 bases, with 11 bases left in between. CDR1 SGHNT and CDR2 YYREEE come from the germline V gene (reference sequence). The CDR3 sequence is CASSIAISSYNEQFF. The CDR3 DNA reads as TGTGCCAGCAGCATTGCTATAAGCTCCTACAATGAGCAGTTCTTC.

This clone was detected only a few times. The chain uses TRBV19 and TRBJ1-1; 7 bases map to TRBD1. Germline CDR1 is LNHDA and CDR2 is SQIVND (reference sequence). This CDR3 comprises 14 residues. The V segment lost 3 bases and the J segment 6 bases; nucleotides outside the gene matches: 7. The CDR3 reads CASSIQRQGSEAFF. CDR3 nucleotide sequence: TGTGCCAGTAGTATTCAGCGACAGGGCTCTGAAGCTTTCTTT.

The genes are TRBV30 and TRBJ1-1; D is undetermined. CDR1 and CDR2 from the germline V gene are GTSNPN and SVGIG (reference sequence). The CDR3 runs 14 residues. V shed 3 bases and J shed 3 bases, with 14 bases lying between them. The CDR3 loop reads CAWRRRVSDTEAFF. CDR3 DNA: TGTGCCTGGAGGCGCCGGGTAAGTGACACTGAAGCTTTCTTT.

This chain uses TRBV14 with TRBJ2-7; 8 bases line up with TRBD2. The V gene end was trimmed by 4 bases and the J gene end by 0 bases; junction bases not matched to a gene: 17. Germline V gene data show CDR1 as SGHDN and CDR2 as FVKESK. The CDR3 runs 19 residues. The CDR3: CASSRSYVPSGSSSYEQYF. DNA for the CDR3: TGTGCCAGCAGCCGCTCCTACGTCCCTAGCGGGTCGAGCTCCTACGAGCAGTACTTC.

The chain has TRBV11-3 and TRBJ1-1; D might be TRBD1 (5 bases). Germline V gene lookup returns CDR1 SGHNT and CDR2 YENEEA. The CDR3 spans 14 residues. The V gene lost 5 bases and the J gene lost 5 bases, with 15 bases spanning the gap. The CDR3 region is CASSRQGAETEAFF. DNA for the CDR3: TGTGCCAGCAGCAGACAAGGGGCGGAAACTGAAGCTTTCTTT.

The chain links TRBV15 to TRBJ2-5, with a tentative D call TRBD1 (6 bases). The J call is uncertain, as TRBJ2-7 better fits the DNA end. This CDR3 spans 15 amino acids. Germline assignment: CDR1 LNHNV and CDR2 YYDKDF (reference sequence). The CDR3 loop is CATSKQGRDNNEQYF. The CDR3, as DNA: TGTGCCACCAGCAAACAAGGCCGGGACAACAACGAGCAGTACTTC.

The chain carries TRBV6-5 and TRBJ1-4, with 9 bases identical to TRBD1. V was pared by 10 bases and J by 7 bases, with 7 bases of the junction left unmatched. The germline V gene has CDR1 MNHEY and CDR2 SVGAGI. The CDR3 sequence is 13 residues long. As DNA, the CDR3 is TGTGCCACCAAGACAGGGGGAAGTGAAAAACTGTTTTTT. This encodes CATKTGGSEKLFF.

This chain uses TRBV11-2 with TRBJ2-2; D perhaps matches TRBD2 (5 bases). Germline CDR1 reads SGHAT; CDR2 reads FQNNGV. Trimming left V 0 bases short and J 6 bases short, with 8 bases between. CDR3 length: 14 amino acids. The CDR3 region is CASSLDRRSGELFF. CDR3 DNA: TGTGCCAGCAGCTTAGATCGGAGGTCCGGGGAGCTGTTTTTT.

This chain uses TRBV7-8 with TRBJ2-1, with 13 bases lining up with TRBD2. J gave up 6 bases and V 5 bases, and 7 bases lay outside the gene matches. Germline V gene sequence: CDR1 SGHVS, CDR2 FQNEAQ. This CDR3 has 16 amino acids. This CDR3 is CASSLRTSGSVNEQFF. The CDR3 nucleotides read TGTGCCAGCAGCCTACGGACTAGCGGGAGTGTCAATGAGCAGTTCTTC.

The chain recombines TRBV15 with TRBJ2-1; the match to TRBD1 covers 12 bases. This CDR3 comprises 18 residues. The junction had 13 bases not matched to a gene; V was cut back by 3 bases and J by 7 bases. Germline CDR1 and CDR2: LNHNV and YYDKDF (reference sequence). CDR3 protein: CATSRYRPGQGAINEQFF. The CDR3 bases are TGTGCCACCAGCAGGTACCGCCCGGGACAGGGGGCAATAAATGAGCAGTTCTTC. The full variable domain, with the rest looked up from reference TRBV15 and TRBJ2-1, is DAMVIQNPRYQVTQFGKPVTLSCSQTLNHNVMYWYQQKSSQAPKLLFHYYDKDFNNEADTPDNFQSRRPNTSFCFLDIRSPGLGDTAMYLCATSRYRPGQGAINEQFFGPGTRLTVL.

J is TRBJ2-1 and V is TRBV7-9; D is unclear. Per germline, CDR1 SEHNR and CDR2 FQNEAQ (reference sequence). This CDR3 has 11 residues. Trimming took 7 bases from V and 3 from J, leaving 4 bases between them. The CDR3 sequence: CASNYYNEQFF. CDR3 DNA: TGTGCCAGCAACTACTACAATGAGCAGTTCTTC.

The chain uses TRBV6-6 and TRBJ2-5; D gene ambiguous. Per the germline V gene, CDR1 is MNHNY and CDR2 is SVGAGI (reference sequence). CDR3 size: 13 residues. The V gene lost 0 bases and the J gene lost 7 bases, with 9 bases spanning the gap. Here the CDR3 DNA reads TGTGCCAGCAGTTACTCGAGGCGAGTGACCCAGTACTTC. It specifies CASSYSRRVTQYF.

The V gene is TRBV7-8, the J gene TRBJ1-1; TRBD1 matches at 9 bases. V lost 3 bases and J lost 8; bases outside the gene matches: 7. This CDR3 is built from 14 residues. CDR1 is SGHVS and CDR2 is FQNEAQ in the germline V gene. In nucleotides, the CDR3 is TGTGCCAGCAGCTTGAACAGGGGGCAGGTAGAAGCTTTCTTT. Translation: CASSLNRGQVEAFF. Filled out from reference TRBV7-8 and TRBJ1-1, the complete variable domain reads GAGVSQSPRYKVAKRGQDVALRCDPISGHVSLFWYQQALGQGPEFLTYFQNEAQLDKSGLPSDRFFAERPEGSVSTLKIQRTQQEDSAVYLCASSLNRGQVEAFFGQGTRLTVV.

The chain is built from TRBV28 and TRBJ2-6, with a weak D call TRBD2 (6 bases). Germline V CDR1 and CDR2: MDHEN, SYDVKM. The CDR3 spans 17 residues. V was trimmed by 3 bases and J by 0 bases, leaving 12 bases between them. The CDR3 DNA is TGTGCCAGCAGTTTGATGCTGGGGGGCTCTGGGGCCAACGTCCTGACTTTC. Translation gives CASSLMLGGSGANVLTF. Together with reference TRBV28 and TRBJ2-6, the CDR3 gives the full variable domain: DVKVTQSSRYLVKRTGEKVFLECVQDMDHENMFWYRQDPGLGLRLIYFSYDVKMKEKGDIPEGYSVSREKKERFSLILESASTNQTSMYLCASSLMLGGSGANVLTFGAGSRLTVL.

The chain carries TRBV19 and TRBJ2-4, with D hard to call. Germline V CDR1 and CDR2: LNHDA, SQIVND (reference sequence). The CDR3 totals 15 residues. V dropped 5 bases and J dropped 0 bases, with 11 bases sitting between them. The CDR3, as DNA: TGTGCCAGTAGTCAGGTAGAGAAAGCCAAAAACATTCAGTACTTC. It encodes CASSQVEKAKNIQYF.

Comments on this clone: One end of the junction varies from germline; a read error may be responsible. The chain uses TRBV6-1 and TRBJ2-2, with D tentatively TRBD1 (7 bases). The CDR3 loop spans 15 amino acids. Per germline, CDR1 MNHNS and CDR2 SASEGT. CDR3 in DNA: TGTGCCAGCAGAGCTGACAGGGCCTACACCGGGGGGCTGTTTTTT. Translated, it gives CASRADRAYTGGLFF.

The V and J genes are TRBV6-6 and TRBJ2-7; TRBD1 matches at 7 bases. Looked up from germline, CDR1 is MNHNY and CDR2 is SVGAGI (reference sequence). V lost 6 bases, J lost 1 base, and 9 bases stayed unmatched. The CDR3 spans 15 residues. The CDR3 reads CASRLRSGGSYEQYF. The CDR3 DNA is TGTGCCAGCAGGCTACGCTCAGGGGGATCCTACGAGCAGTACTTC.

The chain couples TRBV30 to TRBJ2-5, with 9 bases fitting TRBD2. Trimming removed 2 bases from V and 2 bases from J; junction bases left unmatched: 12. Germline V gene sequence: CDR1 GTSNPN, CDR2 SVGIG (reference sequence). CDR3 length: 17 amino acids. In DNA, the CDR3 is TGTGCCTGGAGTCCCGGGACTAGCACTGCGGCACAAGAGACCCAGTACTTC. Amino acids: CAWSPGTSTAAQETQYF.

The chain joins TRBV7-2 to TRBJ2-7; D possibly corresponds to TRBD2 (5 bases). Looked up from germline, CDR1 is SGHTA and CDR2 is FQGNSA. Trimming took off 3 bases at V and 3 bases at J, with 12 bases between the two ends. The CDR3 runs to 14 residues. The CDR3 region is CASSFEGWVYEQYF. The CDR3 nucleotides read TGTGCCAGCAGCTTCGAGGGTTGGGTCTACGAGCAGTACTTC. Together with reference TRBV7-2 and TRBJ2-7, the CDR3 gives the full variable domain: GAGVSQSPSNKVTEKGKDVELRCDPISGHTALYWYRQSLGQGLEFLIYFQGNSAPDKSGLPSDRFSAERTGGSVSTLTIQRTQQEDSAVYLCASSFEGWVYEQYFGPGTRLTVT.

J is TRBJ2-3 and V is TRBV9, with TRBD2 identical over 13 bases. Germline V gene lookup returns CDR1 SGDLS and CDR2 YYNGEE. CDR3 length: 18 residues. The J segment lost 0 bases and the V segment lost 3 bases, leaving 7 bases of the junction unmatched. CDR3 residues: CASSGGLAGLYSTDTQYF. CDR3 nucleotide sequence: TGTGCCAGCAGCGGGGGACTAGCGGGACTTTATAGCACAGATACGCAGTATTTT.

The chain couples TRBV7-8 to TRBJ2-7; 9 nucleotides line up with TRBD1. The ends lost 0 bases at V and 6 bases at J; junction bases unmatched: 9. This CDR3 has 16 amino acids. Germline V gene data show CDR1 as SGHVS and CDR2 as FQNEAQ. CDR3 nucleotides: TGTGCCAGCAGCTTAGCGCAGGACAGGGGTATGATCGAGCAGTACTTC. This sequence encodes CASSLAQDRGMIEQYF.

V gene TRBV7-9 combines with J gene TRBJ1-1, with D unclear. Looked up from germline, CDR1 is SEHNR and CDR2 is FQNEAQ (reference sequence). Trimming removed 2 bases from V and 2 bases from J, with 21 bases in between. The CDR3 runs to 18 residues. DNA for the CDR3: TGTGCCAGCAGCTTACCGCTCAGATCGCTGGGCGTAAACACTGAAGCTTTCTTT. The encoded protein is CASSLPLRSLGVNTEAFF.

The chain joins TRBV7-9 to TRBJ1-4; tentative D call: TRBD1 (6 bases). V gave up 2 bases and J gave up 4 bases, with 8 bases separating them. CDR3 length: 14 amino acids. From germline, CDR1 is SEHNR and CDR2 FQNEAQ (reference sequence). CDR3 protein: CASSLYRDNEKLFF. The CDR3 DNA follows: TGTGCCAGCAGCTTATACAGGGATAATGAAAAACTGTTTTTT.